Sequencing of this T cell receptor beta chain was carried out in a study of beta chain features in type 1 diabetes. About the study: Age and gender were similar between patients and healthy donors, as were cell yields. Sorted cells numbering 95 million to 110 million were examined across all samples. Study-level points and caveats: Junctions at VDJ sites from type 1 diabetes patients had fewer insertions and more deletions. High TCR expression in some cells could lead to their over-representation in cDNA sequencing.

V lost 3 bases and J 3 bases, leaving 11 bases between the germline ends. Per germline, CDR1 LNHNV and CDR2 YYDKDF (reference sequence). This CDR3 region has 14 residues. As every portion of the isolated RNA was reverse transcribed, the sequencing read expressed TCRB transcripts. Profiling relied on immunoSEQ multiplex PCR, and the TCRdb table lists in-frame clones only, not all of them. The data show 240,000 or so clones, roughly 70% seen once. On this clone itself: The antigen is not known.

This chain joins TRBV15 and TRBJ2-5, with a tentative D call TRBD1 (6 bases). Source material: naive CD4+ T cells from blood. The sequence came from a man aged 30-40 years in good health. In DNA form, the CDR3 reads TGTGCCACCAGCAGGATTACAGGGAAAGAGACCCAGTACTTC. Residues: CATSRITGKETQYF.